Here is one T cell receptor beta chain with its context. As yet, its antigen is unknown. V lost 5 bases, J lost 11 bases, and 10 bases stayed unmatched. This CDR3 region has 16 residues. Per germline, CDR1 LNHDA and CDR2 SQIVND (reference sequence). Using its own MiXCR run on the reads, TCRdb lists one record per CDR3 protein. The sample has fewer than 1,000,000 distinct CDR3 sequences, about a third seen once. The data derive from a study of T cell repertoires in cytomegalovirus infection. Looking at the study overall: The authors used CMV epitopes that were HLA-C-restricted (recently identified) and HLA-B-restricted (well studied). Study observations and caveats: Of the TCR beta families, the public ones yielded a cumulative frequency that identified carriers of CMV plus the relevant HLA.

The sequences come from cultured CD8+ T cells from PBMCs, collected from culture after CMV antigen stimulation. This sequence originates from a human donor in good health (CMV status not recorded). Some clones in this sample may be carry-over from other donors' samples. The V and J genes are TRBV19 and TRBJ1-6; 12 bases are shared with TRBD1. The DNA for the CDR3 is TGTGCCAGTAGTCCACCGAGGGACAGGGGGCTTGCACCCCTCCACTTT. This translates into CASSPPRDRGLAPLHF.